This is a list of T cell receptor beta chains from one sample in a study of chemoradiotherapy in HPV16-positive cancers. Clones were sequenced by immunoSEQ multiplex PCR, and TCRdb holds only the in-frame ones, with some missing. Among tens of thousands of clones listed, approximately 88% were seen once. The specimen comprised blood, sampled from a patient who underwent chemoradiotherapy. The receptors derive from a human donor with HPV-associated anogenital cancer. Both conserved end residues are part of each CDR3. A D gene is named only where the DNA matches it firmly. The size entry is marked missing in some rows and otherwise reads once, few, many or a size class.

v_call	d_call	j_call	clone_size	cdr3_nt	cdr3_aa
TRBV19	TRBD1	TRBJ2-1	-	TGTGCCAGTATCCAACCCGGGACAGGCTATAATGAGCAGTTCTTC	CASIQPGTGYNEQFF
TRBV5-4	TRBD2	TRBJ2-2	-	TGTGCCAGCAGCTTGGGCGGGGGGGCCGGGGAGCTGTTTTTT	CASSLGGGAGELFF
TRBV28	-	TRBJ2-4	-	TGTGCCAGCAGTTTTACAGGGATAGCCAAAAACATTCAGTACTTC	CASSFTGIAKNIQYF
TRBV11-2	-	TRBJ1-1	-	TGTGCCAGCAGCACAAGGGGGGCAGGGGCGAACACTGAAGCTTTCTTT	CASSTRGAGANTEAFF
TRBV11-3	TRBD2	TRBJ2-5	-	TGTGCCAGCAGCATATCTAGCGGGGGGGCGCTTCAGACCCAGTACTTC	CASSISSGGALQTQYF
TRBV5-6	-	TRBJ1-2	-	TGTGCCAGCAGCCGCTGGGGGGGGTATGGCTACACCTTC	CASSRWGGYGYTF
TRBV2	-	TRBJ2-6	-	TGTGCCAGCAGTTCGGTCGCCTCTGGGGCCAACGTCCTGACTTTC	CASSSVASGANVLTF
TRBV5-1	-	TRBJ1-1	few	TGCGCCAGCAGCTTGGGGGGGAACACTGAAGCTTTCTTT	CASSLGGNTEAFF
TRBV27	TRBD1	TRBJ1-2	-	TGTGCCAGCAGACGGCCGGGACAGGGTGGCTATGGCTACACCTTC	CASRRPGQGGYGYTF
TRBV5-4	-	TRBJ2-1	-	TGTGCCAGCAGCTCGGACAATGAGCAGTTCTTC	CASSSDNEQFF
TRBV5-4	-	TRBJ2-5	-	TGTGCCAGCAGCTTGGCTAGGGGCGGTGAGGGAGAGACCCAGTACTTC	CASSLARGGEGETQYF
TRBV27	TRBD1	TRBJ1-1	-	TGTGCCAGCAGTTTATCGAGTATAGGGGGCTCGGGCACTGAAGCTTTCTTT	CASSLSSIGGSGTEAFF
TRBV29-1	TRBD2	TRBJ2-3	few	TGCAGCGTTGAACTAGCGGGGGAAACAGATACGCAGTATTTT	CSVELAGETDTQYF
TRBV30	-	TRBJ2-3	few	TGTGCCTGGAGCACATTAGCTGGCACAGATACGCAGTATTTT	CAWSTLAGTDTQYF
TRBV2	TRBD1	TRBJ2-5	-	TGTGCCAGCAAACTAGGGACAGGGCAAGAGACCCAGTACTTC	CASKLGTGQETQYF
TRBV18	TRBD2	TRBJ2-1	-	TGTGCCAGCTCTAGGAGCGGGGGGGCCTCCTACAATGAGCAGTTCTTC	CASSRSGGASYNEQFF
TRBV5-1	-	TRBJ1-2	-	TGCGCCAGCAGCTTGTCTCCTAACGCCAGAGGACAGATCTATGGCTACACCTTC	CASSLSPNARGQIYGYTF
TRBV14	-	TRBJ2-3	-	TGTGCCAGCAGCCAAGGAATCAGGAACGATGGCACAGATACGCAGTATTTT	CASSQGIRNDGTDTQYF
TRBV19	TRBD1	TRBJ1-2	-	TGTGCCAGTAGTACTCCCCTTGGACAGGGAGGCAATGGCTACACCTTC	CASSTPLGQGGNGYTF
TRBV2	-	TRBJ1-5	-	TGTGCCAGCAGTGAACTGGGGGGTCAACAGCCCCAGCATTTT	CASSELGGQQPQHF
TRBV19	-	TRBJ2-5	-	TGTGCCAGTAGTGAGGGGGGCCTGGAGGAGACCCAGTACTTC	CASSEGGLEETQYF
TRBV7-9	-	TRBJ2-7	-	TGTGCCAGCAGCCCCGGGACTCCGGACTACGAGCAGTACTTC	CASSPGTPDYEQYF
TRBV5-1	-	TRBJ1-2	-	TGCGCCAGCAGCTTGGGAGGGACCAGCTATGGCTACACCTTC	CASSLGGTSYGYTF
TRBV10-3	-	TRBJ2-3	once	TGTGCCATCAGTGAGTCTTCTATGGATACGCAGTATTTT	CAISESSMDTQYF
TRBV5-6	TRBD2	TRBJ2-3	-	TGTGCCAGCAGCTTGGGTTTGCGGGGGACAGATACGCAGTATTTT	CASSLGLRGTDTQYF
TRBV11-2	-	TRBJ2-3	-	TGTGCCAGCAGCGGAGGGGTGCATAGCACAGATACGCAGTATTTT	CASSGGVHSTDTQYF
TRBV19	-	TRBJ1-2	-	TGTGCCAGTAGTATAGTTGGACTTCCCTATGGCTACACCTTC	CASSIVGLPYGYTF
TRBV5-5	-	TRBJ1-5	-	TGTGCCAGCAGCCTAAACCCCAAAAACAATCAGCCCCAGCATTTT	CASSLNPKNNQPQHF
TRBV4-2	-	TRBJ1-5	few	TGTGCCAGCAGCCAAGAATGGGTGGGGGATCAGCCCCAGCATTTT	CASSQEWVGDQPQHF
TRBV5-6	TRBD1	TRBJ2-3	-	TGTGCCAGCAGCTTGGGGACAGGGATCGATACGCAGTATTTT	CASSLGTGIDTQYF
TRBV4-2	-	TRBJ1-6	few	TGTGCCAGCAGCTCCTATAATTCACCCCTCCACTTT	CASSSYNSPLHF
TRBV25-1	-	TRBJ2-1	-	TGTGCCAGCACCCTACAGGGAACTGAGCAGTTCTTC	CASTLQGTEQFF
TRBV5-1	-	TRBJ2-3	-	TGCGCCAGCAGCTTGTTACAGGGAGGAACAGATACGCAGTATTTT	CASSLLQGGTDTQYF
TRBV7-9	TRBD1	TRBJ1-2	-	TGTGCCAGCAGCGCGACAGGGGACGGCGGCTACACCTTC	CASSATGDGGYTF